One TCR beta chain is described in this entry. The count of this clone is one. Its antigen has not been determined. No quality values exist for individual bases; no much larger clone is one base distant. This record comes from a study of blood T cell repertoires in COVID-19 (dated by TCRdb to 2018 to 2020). A note on the overall study: Samples from collaborators originated in the United States, Italy and Spain and spanned both the acute and convalescent phases of COVID-19. A freely available public database, intended as a resource for researchers studying the immune response to SARS-CoV-2, is where the repertoires were released. Where available, HLA class I and class II types were taken from metadata supplied by the sample provider and were not determined by assay-based typing. The material from the prospective study consisted of cDNA or gDNA derived from T cells, B-cell-depleted T cells, or PBMCs. Subjects who had been exposed to COVID-19, were actively infected with it, or had recovered from it provided the deeply sampled blood TCRbeta repertoires that made up the dataset. Samples came from the ongoing ImmuneRACE study (first 160 participants) plus 1,254 subjects from 6 global collaborators. The sample metadata nearly always contained a de-identified subject ID, COVID-19 status, age in years and sex.

Each collaborating institution followed its own protocols to collect whole blood in K2EDTA tubes. For TCRbeta analysis, collaborators shipped samples in one of three forms: frozen whole blood, isolated PBMCs, or DNA extracted from either of those sample types. TCRbeta CDR3 regions were amplified from genomic DNA by means of the immunoSEQ Assay, a bias-controlled multiplex PCR. The study's own analysis went as follows. Nucleated cell counts per sample were estimated from amplification of reference gene primers within the assay. To quantify the absolute abundance of each unique TCRbeta CDR3 rearrangement, sequence reads were collapsed and filtered. For each sample, productive Simpson clonality was calculated as the square root of Simpson's diversity index over productive rearrangements. TCRdb's version of the immuneACCESS table is confined to in-frame rearrangements and falls short of the full clone set. An unresolved V gene accounts for under half of the shortfall where checked; the remainder is of unknown origin. V, J and clone size derive from that table, while D and trimming were established from the DNA sequence. For this sample the table gives 200,000 to 300,000 clones, of which more than 80% were detected only once. 3.7% of the sample belongs to the ten largest clones.

CDR3 length: 17 amino acids, cysteine to phenylalanine. This entry keeps only the CDR3 DNA: 51 bases, framed from base 1. V and J are trimmed by 3 bases and 4 bases, and the gene matches miss 11 bases of the junction. CDR1 is given as KGHDR and CDR2 as SFDVKD, both from the germline V gene. General findings and caveats noted by the study authors: How much clinical and demographic metadata was included differed by source and by participant, and the metadata was provided uncurated.

This receptor was obtained from a woman in her 40s with acute or convalescent COVID-19. The sequence links TRBV24-1 to TRBJ1-2; 9 bases in the middle match TRBD1. The sequencing sample was made of peripheral blood. The CDR3 loop reads CATSDAGTGKDGYGYTF. The nucleotide sequence reads as follows: TGTGCCACCAGTGATGCCGGGACAGGGAAGGATGGCTATGGCTACACCTTC.